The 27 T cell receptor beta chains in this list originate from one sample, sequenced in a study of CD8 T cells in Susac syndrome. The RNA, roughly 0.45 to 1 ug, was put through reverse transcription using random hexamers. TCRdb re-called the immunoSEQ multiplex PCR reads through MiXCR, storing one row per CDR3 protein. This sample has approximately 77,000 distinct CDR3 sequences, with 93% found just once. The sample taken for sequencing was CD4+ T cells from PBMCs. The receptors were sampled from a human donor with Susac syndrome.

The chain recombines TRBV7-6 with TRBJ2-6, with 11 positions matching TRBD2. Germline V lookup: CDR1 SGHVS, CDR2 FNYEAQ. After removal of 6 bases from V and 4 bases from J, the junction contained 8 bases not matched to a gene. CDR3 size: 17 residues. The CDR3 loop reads CASRRLAGGIGANVLTF. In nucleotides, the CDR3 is TGTGCCAGCAGACGGCTAGCGGGAGGAATAGGGGCCAACGTCCTGACTTTC.

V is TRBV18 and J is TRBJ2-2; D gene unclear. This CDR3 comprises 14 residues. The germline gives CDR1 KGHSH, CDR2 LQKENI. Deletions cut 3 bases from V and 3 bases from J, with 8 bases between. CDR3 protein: CASSPQVDTGELFF. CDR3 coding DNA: TGTGCCAGCTCACCCCAGGTGGACACCGGGGAGCTGTTTTTT.

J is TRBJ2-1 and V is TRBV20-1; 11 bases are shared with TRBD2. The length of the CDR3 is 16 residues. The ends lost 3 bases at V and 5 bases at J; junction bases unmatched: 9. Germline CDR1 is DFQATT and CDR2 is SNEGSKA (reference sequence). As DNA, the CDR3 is TGCAGTGCTAGTTGGTCTAGCGGGGGGCCTGACAATGAGCAGTTCTTC. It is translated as CSASWSSGGPDNEQFF.

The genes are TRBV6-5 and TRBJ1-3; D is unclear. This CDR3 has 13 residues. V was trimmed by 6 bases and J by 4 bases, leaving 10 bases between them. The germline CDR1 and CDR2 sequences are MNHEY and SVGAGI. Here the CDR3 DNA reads TGTGCCAGCAGACCTTCGGGCGGAAACACCATATATTTT. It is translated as CASRPSGGNTIYF.

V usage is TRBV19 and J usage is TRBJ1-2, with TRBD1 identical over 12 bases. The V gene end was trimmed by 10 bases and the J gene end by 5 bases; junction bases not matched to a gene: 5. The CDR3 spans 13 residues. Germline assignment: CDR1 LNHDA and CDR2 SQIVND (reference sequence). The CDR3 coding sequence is TGTGCCACGGGGACAGGGGGCGCTTATGGCTACACCTTC. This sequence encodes CATGTGGAYGYTF. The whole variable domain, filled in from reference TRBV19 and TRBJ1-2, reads DGGITQSPKYLFRKEGQNVTLSCEQNLNHDAMYWYRQDPGQGLRLIYYSQIVNDFQKGDIAEGYSVSREKKESFPLTVTSAQKNPTAFYLCATGTGGAYGYTFGSGTRLTVV.

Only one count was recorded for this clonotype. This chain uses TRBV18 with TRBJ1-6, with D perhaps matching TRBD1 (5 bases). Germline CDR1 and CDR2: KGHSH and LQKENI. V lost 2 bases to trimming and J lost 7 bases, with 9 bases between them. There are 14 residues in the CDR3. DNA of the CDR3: TGTGCCAGCTCACCAGATGACAGCAATTCACCCCTCCACTTT. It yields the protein CASSPDDSNSPLHF.

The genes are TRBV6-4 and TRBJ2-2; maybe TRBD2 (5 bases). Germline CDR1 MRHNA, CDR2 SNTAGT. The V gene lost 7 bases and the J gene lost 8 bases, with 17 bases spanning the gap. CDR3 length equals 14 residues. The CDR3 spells CASKRKRESGELFF. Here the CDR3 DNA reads TGTGCCAGCAAAAGGAAGAGGGAGTCTGGGGAGCTGTTTTTT.

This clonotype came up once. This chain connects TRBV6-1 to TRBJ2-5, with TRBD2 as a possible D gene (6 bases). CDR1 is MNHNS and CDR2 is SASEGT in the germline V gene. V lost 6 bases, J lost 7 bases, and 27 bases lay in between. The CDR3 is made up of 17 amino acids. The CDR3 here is CASRTDGLGTLLGTQYF. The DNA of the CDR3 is TGTGCCAGCAGAACAGACGGACTGGGGACTCTACTAGGGACCCAGTACTTC.

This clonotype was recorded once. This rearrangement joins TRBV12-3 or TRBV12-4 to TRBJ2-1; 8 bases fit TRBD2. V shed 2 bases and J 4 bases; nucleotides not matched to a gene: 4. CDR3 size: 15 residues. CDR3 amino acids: CASSLSGSGYNEQFF. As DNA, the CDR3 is TGTGCCAGCAGTTTAAGCGGGAGTGGTTACAATGAGCAGTTCTTC.

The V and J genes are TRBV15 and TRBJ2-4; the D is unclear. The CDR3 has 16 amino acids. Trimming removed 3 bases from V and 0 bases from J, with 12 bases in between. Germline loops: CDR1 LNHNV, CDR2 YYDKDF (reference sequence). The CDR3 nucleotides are TGTGCCACCAGCAGGCTAAGGGCGATAGCCAAAAACATTCAGTACTTC. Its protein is CATSRLRAIAKNIQYF.

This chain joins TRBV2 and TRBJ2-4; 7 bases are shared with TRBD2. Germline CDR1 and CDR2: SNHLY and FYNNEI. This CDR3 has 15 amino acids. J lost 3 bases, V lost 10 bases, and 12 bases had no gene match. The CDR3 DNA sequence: TGTGCCACCTCGAGGGAGGGATTGGGCAAAAACATTCAGTACTTC. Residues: CATSREGLGKNIQYF.

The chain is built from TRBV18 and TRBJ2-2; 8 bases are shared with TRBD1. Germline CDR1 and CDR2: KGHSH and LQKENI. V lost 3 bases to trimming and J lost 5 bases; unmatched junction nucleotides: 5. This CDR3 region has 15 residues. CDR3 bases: TGTGCCAGCTCACCGGGACAGGACGCGACCGGGGAGCTGTTTTTT. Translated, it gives CASSPGQDATGELFF.

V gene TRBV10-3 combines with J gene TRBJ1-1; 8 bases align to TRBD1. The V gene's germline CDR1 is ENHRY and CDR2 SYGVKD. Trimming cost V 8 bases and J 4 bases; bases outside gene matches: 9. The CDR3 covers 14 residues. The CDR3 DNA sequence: TGTGCCATCGCGGCAGGGGGCGCCGGCACTGAAGCTTTCTTT. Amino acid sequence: CAIAAGGAGTEAFF.

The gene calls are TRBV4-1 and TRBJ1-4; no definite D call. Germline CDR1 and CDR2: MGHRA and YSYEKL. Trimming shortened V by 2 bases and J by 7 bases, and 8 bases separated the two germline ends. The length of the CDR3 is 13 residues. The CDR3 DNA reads TGCGCCAGCAGCCAACTTCCGACTGAAAAACTGTTTTTT. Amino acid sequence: CASSQLPTEKLFF.

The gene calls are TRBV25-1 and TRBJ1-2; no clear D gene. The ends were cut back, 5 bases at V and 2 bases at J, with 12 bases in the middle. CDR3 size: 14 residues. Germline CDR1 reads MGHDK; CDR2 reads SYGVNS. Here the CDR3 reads CASSPPGGNYGYTF. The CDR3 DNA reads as TGTGCCAGCAGTCCACCGGGAGGCAACTATGGCTACACCTTC.

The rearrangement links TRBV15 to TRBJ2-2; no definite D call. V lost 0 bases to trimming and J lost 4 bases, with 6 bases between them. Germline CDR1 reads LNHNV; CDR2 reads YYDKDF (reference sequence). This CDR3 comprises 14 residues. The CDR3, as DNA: TGTGCCACCAGCAGAGATTTGTCCACCGGGGAGCTGTTTTTT. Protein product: CATSRDLSTGELFF.

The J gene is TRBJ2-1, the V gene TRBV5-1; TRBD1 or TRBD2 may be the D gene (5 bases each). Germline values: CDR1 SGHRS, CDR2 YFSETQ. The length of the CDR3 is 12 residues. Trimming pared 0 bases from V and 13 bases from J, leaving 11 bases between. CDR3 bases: TGCGCCAGCAGCTTGGCTCCGGGACCCCAGTTCTTC. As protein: CASSLAPGPQFF.

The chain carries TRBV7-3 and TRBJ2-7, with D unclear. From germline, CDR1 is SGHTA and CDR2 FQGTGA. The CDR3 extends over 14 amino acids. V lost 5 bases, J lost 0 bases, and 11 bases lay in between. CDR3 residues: CASSPSVSSYEQYF. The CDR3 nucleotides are TGTGCCAGCAGCCCTTCGGTTAGCTCCTACGAGCAGTACTTC.

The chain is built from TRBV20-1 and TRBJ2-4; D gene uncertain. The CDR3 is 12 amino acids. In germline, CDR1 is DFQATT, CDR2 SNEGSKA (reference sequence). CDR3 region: CATWTIKNIQYF. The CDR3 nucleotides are TGCGCGACATGGACCATAAAAAACATTCAGTACTTC.

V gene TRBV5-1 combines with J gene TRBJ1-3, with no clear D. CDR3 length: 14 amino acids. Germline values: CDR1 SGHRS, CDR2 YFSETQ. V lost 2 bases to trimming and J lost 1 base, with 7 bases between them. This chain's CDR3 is CASSFSSSGNTIYF. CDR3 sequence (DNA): TGCGCCAGCAGCTTTTCGAGTTCTGGAAACACCATATATTTT.

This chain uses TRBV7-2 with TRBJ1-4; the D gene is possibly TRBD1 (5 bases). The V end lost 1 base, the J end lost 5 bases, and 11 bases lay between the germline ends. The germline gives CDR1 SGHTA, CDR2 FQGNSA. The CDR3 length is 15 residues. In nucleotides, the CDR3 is TGTGCCAGCAGCTTAGGTGGAGGGGTGAATGAAAAACTGTTTTTT. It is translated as CASSLGGGVNEKLFF.

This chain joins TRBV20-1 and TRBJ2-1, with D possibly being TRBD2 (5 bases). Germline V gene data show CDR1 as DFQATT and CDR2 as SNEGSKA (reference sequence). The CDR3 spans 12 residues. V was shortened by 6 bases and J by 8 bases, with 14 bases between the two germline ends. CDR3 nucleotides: TGCAGTGCGGGGAGTGGGCAGGATGAGCAGTTCTTC. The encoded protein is CSAGSGQDEQFF.

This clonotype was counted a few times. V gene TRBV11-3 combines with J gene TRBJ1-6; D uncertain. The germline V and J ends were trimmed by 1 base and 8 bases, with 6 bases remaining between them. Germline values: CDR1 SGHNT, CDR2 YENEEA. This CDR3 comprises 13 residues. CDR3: CASSLVRDSPLHF. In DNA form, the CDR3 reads TGTGCCAGCAGCTTAGTAAGGGATTCACCCCTCCACTTT.

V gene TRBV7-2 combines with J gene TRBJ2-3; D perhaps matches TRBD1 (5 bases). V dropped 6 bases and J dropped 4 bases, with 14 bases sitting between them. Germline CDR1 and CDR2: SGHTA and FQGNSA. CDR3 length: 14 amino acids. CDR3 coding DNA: TGTGCCAGCAGTTCCAGGTCCAGGGCAGATACGCAGTATTTT. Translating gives CASSSRSRADTQYF.

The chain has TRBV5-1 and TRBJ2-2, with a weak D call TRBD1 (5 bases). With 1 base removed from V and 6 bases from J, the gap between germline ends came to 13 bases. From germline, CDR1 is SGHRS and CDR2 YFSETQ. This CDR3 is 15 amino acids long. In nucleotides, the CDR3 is TGCGCCAGCAGCTTGCCGGCAGGGTTAGCCGGGGAGCTGTTTTTT. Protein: CASSLPAGLAGELFF.

The CDR3 DNA reads TGTGCCAGCAGCGAGACAGGGTGGCAAGAGACCCAGTACTTC. This encodes CASSETGWQETQYF. The V gene is TRBV27, the J gene TRBJ2-5; TRBD1 agrees at 7 bases. After removal of 6 bases from V and 2 bases from J, the junction contained 6 bases not matched to a gene. Germline V gives CDR1 MNHEY, CDR2 SMNVEV (reference sequence). The CDR3 totals 14 residues.

CDR3 DNA sequence: TGTGCCAGCAGCTTGGAACGGGAAGCTTTCTTT. Its translation is CASSLEREAFF. This rearrangement joins TRBV5-6 to TRBJ1-1; no definite D call. Germline assignment: CDR1 SGHDT and CDR2 YYEEEE. The CDR3 contains 11 residues. Trimming removed 0 bases from V and 8 bases from J, with 5 bases in between.